This is a list of T cell receptor beta chains from one sample in a study of tumor-infiltrating lymphocytes in primary liver carcinoma. Via MiXCR, TCRdb re-called the multiplex PCR reads, giving one row per CDR3 protein. Among more than 50,000 distinct CDR3 sequences, roughly 77% were seen once, and the ten largest hold less than 30%. Material for sequencing was liver tumor tissue from sampling region 2. Source of these receptors: a man between 35 and 55 years old with primary liver carcinoma and hepatitis B virus infection. CDR3s include the opening cysteine and the closing phenylalanine or tryptophan. The D gene is left open where the match is weak. Size is omitted from some rows. Given values are once, few, many or a class for expanded clones.

size	V	J	D	CDR3	DNA
NA	TRBV11-2	TRBJ2-7	TRBD1	CASRFGRGFTYEQYF	TGTGCCAGCAGATTCGGCAGGGGGTTTACCTATGAGCAGTACTTC
many	TRBV12-3/TRBV12-4	TRBJ2-3	NA	CASSSRTGGPTDTQYF	TGTGCCAGCAGTTCACGAACGGGCGGACCCACAGATACGCAGTATTTT
NA	TRBV6-5	TRBJ2-7	TRBD1	CASTPETGAYWQYF	TGTGCCAGCACCCCAGAGACAGGGGCCTACTGGCAGTACTTC
NA	TRBV6-5	TRBJ2-1	TRBD2	CASRREACGRGEQFF	TGTGCTAGCAGAAGGGAGGCTTGCGGGAGAGGTGAGCAGTTCTTC
NA	TRBV6-5	TRBJ2-1	NA	CASSPRGRLGYDEQFF	TGTGCCAGCAGCCCACGGGGAAGGCTCGGGTACGATGAGCAGTTCTTC
NA	TRBV4-2	TRBJ2-4	NA	CASSQDHSLGGGPIAKNIQYF	TGTGCCAGCAGCCAAGATCATTCTCTGGGGGGAGGACCTATAGCCAAAAACATTCAGTACTTC
once	TRBV28	TRBJ1-1	NA	CASSSGEGNTEAFF	TGTGCCAGCAGTTCTGGAGAGGGGAACACTGAAGCCTTCTTT
NA	TRBV11-2	TRBJ1-1	TRBD1	CASSQGGRGAASDTEAFF	TGTGCCAGCAGCCAGGGGGGCAGGGGGGCGGCCAGCGACACTGAAGCTTTCTTT
NA	TRBV29-1	TRBJ1-1	NA	CIVARQETEAFF	TGCATCGTTGCCAGACAGGAAACTGAAGCTTTCTTT
NA	TRBV6-1	TRBJ1-5	NA	CVSSQLAGLTIDTQHF	TGTGTCAGCAGTCAATTAGCGGGTTTAACCATAGATACGCAGCATTTT
few	TRBV19	TRBJ2-1	NA	CASSRGLLDNEQFF	TGTGCCAGTAGTAGAGGACTACTGGACAATGAGCAGTTCTTC
medium-sized	TRBV11-2	TRBJ2-5	NA	CASSFSRGVETQYF	TGTGCCAGCAGCTTTTCGAGAGGCGTAGAGACCCAGTACTTC
NA	TRBV18	TRBJ1-1	NA	CASSLFAEWGTEAFF	TGTGCCAGTTCACTATTCGCCGAGTGGGGCACTGAAGCTTTCTTT
once	TRBV5-6	TRBJ2-3	TRBD1	CASSPETGSHTQYF	TGTGCCAGCAGCCCGGAGACAGGGTCACACACGCAGTATTTT
NA	TRBV4-2	TRBJ2-5	TRBD1	CISSQEQGAGETQYF	TGTATCAGCAGCCAAGAGCAGGGGGCAGGGGAGACCCAGTACTTC
NA	TRBV12-5	TRBJ2-2	NA	CPSGPPGATNNGELFF	TGTCCTAGTGGTCCTCCGGGGGCCACGAACAACGGAGAGCTGTTTTTT
NA	TRBV5-1	TRBJ2-3	TRBD1	CTSSIGQGNKDTQYF	TGCACCAGCAGCATTGGACAGGGGAATAAGGATACGCAGTATTTT
NA	TRBV5-6	TRBJ2-2	NA	CASCLQGITGELFF	TGTGCCAGCTGCTTACAAGGGATCACCGGGGAGCTGTTTTTT
once	TRBV29-1	TRBJ2-7	TRBD1	CSVISGGSHYEQYF	TGCAGCGTTATATCAGGGGGCAGCCACTACGAGCAGTATTTC
NA	TRBV29-1	TRBJ2-1	NA	CSVGSSRNEQFF	TGCAGCGTTGGGTCGAGTCGAAATGAGCAGTTCTTC
NA	TRBV13	TRBJ2-1	NA	CASNLAGEQFF	TGTGCCAGCAACTTAGCCGGTGAGCAGTTCTTC
NA	TRBV10-1	TRBJ2-1	NA	CASIDRSSSNEQFF	TGCGCTAGCATCGACAGAAGCTCCTCCAATGAGCAGTTCTTC
many	TRBV6-5	TRBJ1-2	NA	CASSYSGQGINYGYTF	TGTGCCAGCAGTTACTCTGGGCAGGGCATTAACTATGGCTACACCTTC
NA	TRBV11-2	TRBJ2-2	NA	CASLPLGVFTGELFF	TGTGCCAGCCTCCCACTGGGAGTGTTCACTGGGGAGCTGTTTTTT
medium-sized	TRBV29-1	TRBJ2-5	NA	CSVEDRQGAETQYF	TGCAGCGTTGAAGATCGGCAAGGGGCGGAGACCCAGTACTTC
many	TRBV7-8	TRBJ2-7	NA	CASSLHSDTFYEQYF	TGTGCCAGCAGCTTACACTCGGACACTTTCTACGAGCAGTACTTC
NA	TRBV29-1	TRBJ2-3	NA	CSVPGVPVGDMQYF	TGCAGCGTTCCGGGAGTGCCGGTGGGAGATATGCAGTATTTT
NA	TRBV12-3/TRBV12-4	TRBJ1-1	NA	CASSLALVANNEAFF	TGTGCCAGCAGTTTAGCTCTGGTGGCGAACAATGAAGCTTTCTTT
NA	TRBV29-1	TRBJ2-1	TRBD1	CSTLRRTGNNEQFF	TGCAGCACTCTGAGGAGGACAGGGAACAATGAGCAGTTCTTC
NA	TRBV10-3	TRBJ2-5	NA	CAISLVKQTQYF	TGTGCCATCAGTCTGGTCAAACAGACTCAGTACTTC
many	TRBV28	TRBJ2-7	NA	CASSPGRIFQGYF	TGTGCCAGCAGTCCAGGACGGATCTTCCAAGGGTACTTC
few	TRBV7-3	TRBJ2-3	TRBD2	CASSLAEAGVEGTDTQYF	TGTGCCAGCAGCTTAGCGGAAGCGGGAGTGGAGGGCACAGATACGCAGTATTTT
NA	TRBV12-3/TRBV12-4	TRBJ2-3	NA	CASTPFQVGDTQYF	TGTGCCAGCACTCCCTTTCAGGTCGGAGATACGCAGTATTTT
NA	TRBV4-1	TRBJ1-1	NA	CASSQALNLYTEASF	TGCGCCAGCAGCCAAGCACTGAATCTGTACACTGAAGCTTCCTTT
NA	TRBV6-1	TRBJ2-3	NA	CASKYGSADAQYF	TGTGCCAGCAAGTACGGGAGTGCGGATGCGCAGTATTTT
NA	TRBV11-2	TRBJ2-2	NA	CASSIDRGGVCPNTGELFF	TGTGCCAGCAGCATAGATCGAGGGGGAGTGTGCCCGAACACCGGGGAGCTGTTTTTC
NA	TRBV6-1	TRBJ2-7	NA	CASIFQTNGALSSYEQYF	TGTGCCAGCATCTTCCAGACTAACGGGGCCCTGAGCTCCTACGAACAGTACTTC
NA	TRBV12-3/TRBV12-4	TRBJ2-5	NA	CASSLGQTQEIQYF	TGTGCCAGCAGCTTAGGGCAGACTCAAGAGATCCAGTACTTC
NA	TRBV6-5	TRBJ1-5	NA	CASSYSVCMPPQHF	TGTGCCAGCAGTTACTCAGTATGTATGCCGCCCCAGCATTTT
NA	TRBV29-1	TRBJ2-1	TRBD2	CSVLNAGGPNEQFF	TGTAGCGTCCTCAATGCGGGAGGGCCAAATGAACAGTTCTTC
NA	TRBV11-2	TRBJ2-2	NA	CASSSRQVPNTGELFF	TGTGCCAGCAGCTCCAGACAGGTTCCGAACACCGGGGAGCTGTTTTTC
NA	TRBV13	TRBJ2-1	TRBD2	CTSSLTSSGFDEQFF	TGTACCAGCAGCTTAACGTCTAGCGGGTTCGATGAGCAGTTCTTC
NA	TRBV10-3	TRBJ2-3	NA	CANSELSHTDTQYF	TGTGCCAACAGTGAGCTCTCCCACACAGATACGCAGTATTTT
NA	TRBV29-1	TRBJ2-1	NA	CSSTGGVAYNEQFF	TGCAGCTCTACTGGGGGAGTGGCCTACAATGAGCAGTTCTTC
many	TRBV30	TRBJ1-5	NA	CACKTSNQPQHF	TGTGCCTGCAAGACAAGCAATCAGCCCCAGCATTTT
NA	TRBV12-3/TRBV12-4	TRBJ1-2	NA	CASSLRDHYGYIF	TGTGCCAGTAGTTTAAGGGATCACTATGGCTACATCTTC
NA	TRBV29-1	TRBJ2-1	TRBD2	CSVELAGIEQFF	TGCAGCGTTGAGTTAGCGGGAATTGAGCAGTTCTTC